This T cell receptor beta chain was recorded in a study of T cell repertoires in cytomegalovirus infection. This clonotype was counted between two and nine times. The CDR3 sequence is 15 residues long. Germline CDR1 reads MNHEY; CDR2 reads SVGAGI. V was clipped by 0 bases and J by 2 bases, with 10 bases between them. MiXCR, run by TCRdb on the reads, gives a single entry per CDR3 protein. Counted here are around 740,000 distinct CDR3 sequences, about a third occurring once; the ten biggest clones make up 2.5% to 3.5%. The receptor's source is a human donor in good health (CMV status not recorded). Some clones in this sample may be carry-over from other donors' samples. Material: PBMCs. The chain employs TRBV6-5 and TRBJ1-2; D gene ambiguous. The CDR3 sequence is CASSYSRGPNYGYTF. The CDR3 nucleotides are TGTGCCAGCAGTTACTCGAGAGGGCCCAACTATGGCTACACCTTC.